This T cell receptor (beta chain) emerged from a study of T cells in Graves' hyperthyroidism and ophthalmopathy. Amplification targeted TCR beta CDR3 regions from RNA transcripts. When the TCR CDR3 underwent first-round RT-PCR, the HTBI primer set was used. TCRdb ran MiXCR on the multiplex PCR reads and lists one entry per CDR3 protein. The data hold hundreds of thousands of distinct CDR3 sequences, with over 35% observed a single time. With V trimmed by 5 bases and J by 4 bases, 4 bases remained unmatched. Germline-derived CDR1 and CDR2 are MGHRA and YSYEKL. The CDR3 covers 13 residues. Only a few counts were recorded for this clonotype.

The TCR comes from a woman aged 40 to 50 with Graves' hyperthyroidism. The sequencing sample was made of blood. The V gene is TRBV4-1, the J gene TRBJ2-7; 8 bases map to TRBD1. The CDR3 DNA reads as TGCGCCAGCAGCGACAGGGGAGGATACGAGCAGTACTTC. Its protein is CASSDRGGYEQYF.